This TCR beta chain was found in a study of molecular identifiers for immune sequencing clone quantification. Study-wide results and limits: Underestimated sizes of highly expanded clones could result from identical TCR molecules that share a barcode.

Bulk libraries came from a prior protocol with listed TCR primers. TCRdb re-called the PCR reads with MiXCR, one entry per CDR3 protein. The sample shows 79,000 or so distinct CDR3 sequences, 25% of them seen only once. Sorted naive CD8 T cells were those defined as CD8+CD4-CCR7+CD45RA+. Regarding this clonotype: Its antigen remains unknown. The junction shows a germline mismatch at one end, possibly a read error.

The clonotype comes from a human donor in good health. Some libraries in this study had Jurkat cell RNA spiked in. Material: naive CD8+ T cells from blood, with Jurkat cell RNA spiked in. Subset of the sample: FACS-sorted CD8+CD4-CCR7+CD45RA+ naive T cells.

Written as DNA, the CDR3 is TGTGCCAGCAGCTTAGTTCCAACATTTTCACCCCTCCCCTTT. It is translated as CASSLVPTFSPLPF. The chain joins TRBV7-2 to TRBJ1-6, with unresolved D. In germline, CDR1 is SGHTA, CDR2 FQGNSA. The CDR3 contains 14 residues.